This TCR beta chain appears in the sequencing data of a study of T-cell memory formation after mild COVID-19 (dated by TCRdb to about 2021). Notes on the research overall: TCR sequence clusters from the two donors were largely donor specific. Two young, previously healthy adult volunteers made up the cohort, one male and one female. In a couple of donors, T-cell clones that expanded and contracted after mild COVID-19 were tracked by sequencing TCRalpha and TCRbeta repertoires over time. What the research found in general, with its limitations: Only a couple of mild cases were covered in the study, and larger cohorts including severe cases with pre-infection samples were considered necessary. Contracting CD4+ clones were located mainly in the CM and EM memory subsets, whereas CD8+ clones were found to be enriched in EMRA. Some responding clones were detected in pre-infection memory, suggesting pre-existing cross-reactive memory T cells joined the SARS-CoV-2 response. SARS-CoV-2 specificity was not confirmed for the second-wave clones peaking on day 37. Clones contracting from day 15 to 85 had balanced CD4/CD8 phenotypes, while a second wave expanding from day 15 to 37 was biased towards CD4+.

Ficoll-Paque density gradient centrifugation was used to isolate PBMCs. Spanning cysteine to phenylalanine, the CDR3 consists of 18 amino acids. Kept here is only the CDR3 DNA, which spans 54 bases and is read in frame from base 1. V drops 1 base and J drops 1 base, leaving 19 bases in between. TCRdb names Illumina NovaSeq 6000 as the instrument used. Using 5'RACE with constant-segment primers, TCRalpha and TCRbeta cDNA libraries were constructed, with sample barcodes and unique molecular identifiers added in the process. RNA was extracted from every sample with Trizol reagent. The libraries were amplified in two PCR steps, and the second step added a second sample barcode and Illumina TruSeq adapters. Sequencing of the libraries was done on an Illumina NovaSeq, producing 2 x 150 bp paired-end reads. As for how the authors treated the data: Reads were demultiplexed and collapsed into UMI-guided consensus sequences with migec v1.2.7. With mixcr v2.1.11, UMI consensuses were aligned to TRA and TRB V and J templates and assembled into clonotypes. Clonotypes were classified as expanded or contracted when called significant by both edgeR and NoisET, with noise models trained on biological replicates. For edgeR calls, the thresholds were a false discovery rate-adjusted p below 0.01 and a log2 fold-change of 1. As an exploratory analysis of dynamics, PCA with hierarchical clustering was applied to max-normalized trajectories of the 1000 most abundant clonotypes. Separately sequenced CD4+ and CD8+ repertoires were used to assign the CD4 or CD8 phenotype of responding clones. The public reads were quality trimmed at Q25 with fastp and then assembled into clones with MiXCR by TCRdb, keeping productive beta chains. Rows are combined by CDR3 protein, so each entry shows the most common genes and DNA. The V and J calls follow TCRdb's processing rather than the paper's. This sample comprises about 340,000 distinct CDR3 sequences, approximately 21% of them detected only once. The top ten hold around 12% of the sample.

This clonotype turned up a few times. This receptor's antigen is unknown. Base qualities are not at hand, and no much larger clone is one base apart. The receptor chain draws on TRBV12-3 or TRBV12-4 and TRBJ2-5; there is no confident call for the D gene. The TCR originated in an adult woman who had mild COVID-19 (a few samples of this study predate the infection). The sample titles of this study are shuffled in the database, so cell type and time point are left out; the donor was told from shared clones. Sequencing was carried out using PBMCs or a T cell subset sorted from them (not recorded which). CDR3 protein: CASSLGPTPERLQETQYF. The nucleotide sequence is TGTGCCAGCAGTTTAGGGCCCACACCCGAACGTCTCCAAGAGACCCAGTACTTC.